A single T cell receptor beta chain is shown here with its context. The antigen is undetermined. This entry comes from a study of T-cell reconstitution after alpha-beta-depleted transplantation in children. Study-wide results and caveats: At around two months after transplant, the alpha-beta T cells were reportedly derived from several hundred expanded clones that came from non-depleted graft cells. The authors attributed T-cell counts and diversity one year after transplant mostly to newly produced T cells. Day-60 TCRbeta diversity that was high in some patients was derived from surviving recipient T cells and thymic progenitors.

Unique molecular identifiers were incorporated when the TCRbeta library was constructed. TCRdb re-called the PCR reads with MiXCR, one entry per CDR3 protein. The sample lists a few hundred thousand distinct CDR3 sequences; 25% to 30% were seen once. V was trimmed by 5 bases and J by 0 bases, leaving 14 bases between them. The CDR3 contains 15 residues. Germline CDR1 and CDR2: SNHLY and FYNNEI. This receptor was identified in a boy in the first two years of life with Wiskott-Aldrich syndrome, due to receive a stem cell transplant. The specimen comprised PBMCs, sampled before TCRalphabeta/CD19-depleted stem cell transplant. The chain uses TRBV2 and TRBJ2-7, with D unresolved. The CDR3 coding sequence is TGTGCCAGCAGTATGCGCATAGGAAGCTCCTACGAGCAGTACTTC. Translated, it gives CASSMRIGSSYEQYF.